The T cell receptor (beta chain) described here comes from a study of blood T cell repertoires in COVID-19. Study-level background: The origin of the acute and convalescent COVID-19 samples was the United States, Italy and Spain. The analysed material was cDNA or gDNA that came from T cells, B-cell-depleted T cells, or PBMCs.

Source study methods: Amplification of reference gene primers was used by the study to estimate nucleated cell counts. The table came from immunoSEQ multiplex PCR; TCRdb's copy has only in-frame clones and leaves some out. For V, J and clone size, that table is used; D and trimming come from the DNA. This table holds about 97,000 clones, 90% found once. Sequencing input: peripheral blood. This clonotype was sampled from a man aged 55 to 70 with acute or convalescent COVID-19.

The CDR3 sequence: CASSEGRRSYGYTF. The CDR3 DNA reads TGTGCCAGCAGCGAGGGCAGGCGATCATATGGCTACACCTTC. The genes are TRBV3-1 (or the pseudogene TRBV3-2) and TRBJ1-2; D not certain. The V end lost 5 bases, the J end lost 5 bases, and 15 bases lay between the germline ends. Germline CDR1 and CDR2: LGHDT and YNNKEL (reference sequence). The CDR3 is 14 residues long.